The 30 T cell receptor beta chains in this list originate from one sample, sequenced in a study of beta chain features in type 1 diabetes. TCRB transcripts that were expressed got sequenced, as all of the isolated RNA had been reverse transcribed. The repertoire was sequenced with immunoSEQ multiplex PCR; TCRdb's copy has only in-frame clones and lacks some. Among under 800,000 clones listed, 15% to 17% were seen once. The sequencing input was naive CD4+ T cells from blood. The receptors here all came from a man in his late teens or twenties in good health.

The genes are TRBV27 and TRBJ1-4; 8 bases agree with TRBD1. Germline V gives CDR1 MNHEY, CDR2 SMNVEV (reference sequence). The CDR3 has 15 amino acids. Trimming cost V 10 bases and J 7 bases; bases outside gene matches: 14. CDR3 sequence reads: CATGDRQLRGEKLFF. The DNA for the CDR3 is TGTGCCACGGGGGACAGGCAACTGCGGGGTGAAAAACTGTTTTTT.

This clone was observed a single time. The genes are TRBV19 and TRBJ1-2; D is possibly TRBD1 (5 bases). CDR3 length: 16 residues. Trimming stripped 4 bases from V and 3 bases from J, with 18 bases between. Germline V gives CDR1 LNHDA, CDR2 SQIVND (reference sequence). This CDR3 reads CASSRSFGGSYYGYTF. The CDR3 bases are TGTGCCAGTAGTAGGTCGTTCGGGGGTTCCTACTATGGCTACACCTTC. The full variable domain, rest sourced from reference TRBV19 and TRBJ1-2, is DGGITQSPKYLFRKEGQNVTLSCEQNLNHDAMYWYRQDPGQGLRLIYYSQIVNDFQKGDIAEGYSVSREKKESFPLTVTSAQKNPTAFYLCASSRSFGGSYYGYTFGSGTRLTVV.

J is TRBJ2-1 and V is TRBV5-1; possibly TRBD2 for D (6 bases). Germline V gene data show CDR1 as SGHRS and CDR2 as YFSETQ. V lost 0 bases and J lost 5, with 12 bases in between. The length of the CDR3 is 15 residues. The CDR3 loop is CASSLEIAAHNEQFF. In DNA form, the CDR3 reads TGCGCCAGCAGCTTGGAGATAGCGGCTCACAATGAGCAGTTCTTC.

The chain is built from TRBV7-9 and TRBJ1-1; 8 nucleotides align to TRBD1. CDR3 length: 15 amino acids. V shed 3 bases, J shed 7 bases, and the junction held 10 bases outside the gene matches. CDR1 and CDR2 from the germline V gene are SEHNR and FQNEAQ (reference sequence). The CDR3 region has the DNA TGTGCCAGCAGCTTCCGGACAGGGCTGGGTAGTGAAGCTTTCTTT. Protein: CASSFRTGLGSEAFF.

This sequence joins TRBV19 and TRBJ1-1, with TRBD1 matching 8 bases. This CDR3 spans 13 amino acids. V shed 10 bases and J 5 bases; nucleotides not matched to a gene: 9. Germline CDR1 and CDR2: LNHDA and SQIVND (reference sequence). The CDR3 loop is CATQQGEKTEAFF. The CDR3 nucleotides read TGTGCCACCCAACAGGGGGAGAAGACTGAAGCTTTCTTT.

This clone occurred a few times. The chain combines TRBV5-1 with TRBJ2-2; D remains ambiguous. V lost 0 bases, J lost 5 bases, and 11 bases lay in between. This CDR3 is built from 15 residues. The germline V gene has CDR1 SGHRS and CDR2 YFSETQ. CDR3 bases: TGCGCCAGCAGCTTGGGCCTCCCAGCGACCGGGGAGCTGTTTTTT. This encodes CASSLGLPATGELFF.

This rearrangement joins TRBV11-2 to TRBJ1-2; TRBD1 is a possible D gene (6 bases). CDR3 length: 14 residues. Trimming removed 6 bases from V and 6 bases from J, with 17 bases in between. Germline V gene sequence: CDR1 SGHAT, CDR2 FQNNGV. The CDR3 coding sequence is TGTGCCAGCAGACAGATCGGGGCAGGGGATGGCTACACCTTC. Translation gives CASRQIGAGDGYTF.

V usage is TRBV19 and J usage is TRBJ2-7; TRBD1 might be the D (6 bases). Germline V gene lookup returns CDR1 LNHDA and CDR2 SQIVND (reference sequence). V was cut by 4 bases and J by 4 bases, with 14 bases left in between. This CDR3 is 14 amino acids long. CDR3 nucleotide sequence: TGTGCCAGTAGTACCGGGACAAGCGGATACGAGCAGTACTTC. Encoded protein: CASSTGTSGYEQYF.

The chain couples TRBV6-1 to TRBJ2-6; D is unclear. The CDR3 extends over 14 amino acids. Trimming took off 7 bases at V and 1 base at J, with 8 bases between the two ends. Germline lookup yields CDR1 MNHNS and CDR2 SASEGT. The CDR3 DNA is TGTGCCAGCAAGGGAATATCTGGGGCCAACGTCCTGACTTTC. This encodes CASKGISGANVLTF.

In DNA form, the CDR3 reads TGCGCCAGCAGCAAGCAGGGGGCGGTCTCCTACGAGCAGTACTTC. This sequence encodes CASSKQGAVSYEQYF. The chain is built from TRBV5-1 and TRBJ2-7; TRBD1 matches at 8 bases. The CDR3 spans 15 residues. Germline CDR1 SGHRS, CDR2 YFSETQ. Germline trimming cut 4 bases from V and 0 bases from J; bases unmatched to any gene: 6.

This clone occurred a few times. This sequence joins TRBV25-1 and TRBJ2-1; a weak D match, TRBD2 (6 bases). The CDR3 has 16 amino acids. V was shortened by 1 base and J by 8 bases, with 18 bases between the two germline ends. Germline CDR1 is MGHDK and CDR2 is SYGVNS. Here the CDR3 DNA reads TGTGCCAGCAGTGAATGGGCTAGCGAGGCAGGCGATGAGCAGTTCTTC. Its protein product is CASSEWASEAGDEQFF.

A note on this clone: The same CDR3 also results from other DNA sequences found in this sample. The V call is TRBV7-2, the J call TRBJ2-5; no clear D. The ends were cut back, 0 bases at V and 3 bases at J, with 5 bases in the middle. This CDR3 has 13 residues. CDR1 SGHTA and CDR2 FQGNSA come from the germline V gene. CDR3 nucleotides: TGTGCCAGCAGCTTAGCTAGGGAAGAGACCCAGTACTTC. Translated: CASSLAREETQYF.

This clone has only a few counts. The gene calls are TRBV7-2 and TRBJ2-3; D is possibly TRBD2 (5 bases). In germline, CDR1 is SGHTA, CDR2 FQGNSA. With 1 base removed from V and 3 bases from J, the gap between germline ends came to 14 bases. The CDR3 contains 16 residues. The chain's CDR3 is CASSLGEGVGTDTQYF. The CDR3 nucleotides are TGTGCCAGCAGCTTAGGAGAGGGAGTGGGGACAGATACGCAGTATTTT.

The J gene is TRBJ2-1, the V gene TRBV4-1; maybe TRBD2 (5 bases). There are 17 residues in the CDR3. V lost 1 base, J lost 2 bases, and 15 bases lay in between. The germline CDR1 and CDR2 sequences are MGHRA and YSYEKL. CDR3 DNA sequence: TGCGCCAGCAGCCAAGGGCCGGGTCGGGAACCCTACAATGAGCAGTTCTTC. This gives the protein CASSQGPGREPYNEQFF.

This clone was counted between two and nine times. V usage is TRBV7-2 and J usage is TRBJ2-7; tentatively, D is TRBD1 or TRBD2 (6 bases each). Trimming pared 5 bases from V and 6 bases from J, leaving 17 bases between. Per the germline V gene, CDR1 is SGHTA and CDR2 is FQGNSA. The CDR3 runs to 14 residues. In DNA form, the CDR3 reads TGTGCCAGCAGCACCCCTTCGGGGGCGCGCGAGCAGTACTTC. It specifies CASSTPSGAREQYF.

Points on this clone: This specimen includes other DNA sequences encoding the same CDR3. V and J are TRBV7-2 and TRBJ2-7; no clear D. With 0 bases removed from V and 7 bases from J, the gap between germline ends came to 4 bases. The CDR3 consists of 11 residues. The germline V gene encodes CDR1 SGHTA and CDR2 FQGNSA. This CDR3 reads CASSLAGEQYF. In DNA, the CDR3 is TGTGCCAGCAGCTTAGCCGGTGAGCAGTACTTC.

This clone appeared a few times. The chain carries TRBV28 and TRBJ1-5; D is possibly TRBD1 (5 bases). The ends were cut back, 2 bases at V and 4 bases at J, with 15 bases in the middle. CDR1 and CDR2 from the germline V gene are MDHEN and SYDVKM. The CDR3 has 16 residues. Written as DNA, the CDR3 is TGTGCCAGCAGTTTAGTTTCGGGTAAGGGGAATCAGCCCCAGCATTTT. It encodes CASSLVSGKGNQPQHF. The variable domain in full, with the rest retrieved from reference TRBV28 and TRBJ1-5, is DVKVTQSSRYLVKRTGEKVFLECVQDMDHENMFWYRQDPGLGLRLIYFSYDVKMKEKGDIPEGYSVSREKKERFSLILESASTNQTSMYLCASSLVSGKGNQPQHFGDGTRLSIL.

This clone was recorded a few times. The CDR3 DNA sequence: TGTGCCAGCTCACCAGGCCTGGGGGTGCCCTACGAGCAGTACTTC. Its protein is CASSPGLGVPYEQYF. The chain employs TRBV18 and TRBJ2-7; D is perhaps TRBD1 or TRBD2 (5 bases each). Germline lookup yields CDR1 KGHSH and CDR2 LQKENI. The CDR3 loop spans 15 amino acids. The germline V and J ends were trimmed by 2 bases and 2 bases, with 13 bases remaining between them.

The chain recombines TRBV10-3 with TRBJ2-7; 8 positions match TRBD1. The CDR3 is 15 amino acids. The V segment lost 1 base and the J segment 3 bases; nucleotides outside the gene matches: 5. CDR1 is ENHRY, CDR2 SYGVKD, per germline. The CDR3 sequence is CAISEYRDRFYEQYF. The CDR3 DNA follows: TGTGCCATCAGTGAGTACCGGGACAGGTTCTACGAGCAGTACTTC.

This chain joins TRBV9 and TRBJ2-3; D is unclear. The length of the CDR3 is 14 residues. In germline, CDR1 is SGDLS, CDR2 YYNGEE. Trimming removed 4 bases at V and 2 bases at J, with 11 bases between. CDR3 sequence (DNA): TGTGCCAGCAGCTCCGATCACTACACAGATACGCAGTATTTT. Amino acids: CASSSDHYTDTQYF.

This clone was observed a handful of times. The final CDR3 position lacks the conserved phenylalanine or tryptophan, pointing to a likely read error. The limits of the CDR3 on the DNA are not certain, so only TCRdb's listed CDR3 is given. This rearrangement joins TRBV28 to TRBJ2-7; the D call in the table, TRBD2, was not verified against the DNA. With termini counted, the CDR3 has 9 amino acids. The germline CDR1 and CDR2 sequences are MDHEN and SYDVKM. CDR3 protein: CASPGLGFP.

This chain connects TRBV4-2 to TRBJ2-7; no clear D gene. Per the germline V gene, CDR1 is LGHNA and CDR2 is YNFKEQ. V was pared by 1 base and J by 2 bases, with 12 bases between. The CDR3 contains 15 residues. CDR3 sequence reads: CASSQGSGHTYEQYF. The CDR3 nucleotides read TGTGCCAGCAGCCAAGGTTCAGGCCATACCTACGAGCAGTACTTC.

This clone was observed a handful of times. V and J are TRBV18 and TRBJ1-5, with TRBD1 matching 7 bases. CDR1 and CDR2 (germline): KGHSH, LQKENI. The CDR3 runs 15 residues. The V and J ends lost 1 base and 5 bases, in that order; junction bases with no gene match: 5. This chain's CDR3 is CASSPRQGDYQPQHF. The CDR3 DNA reads TGTGCCAGCTCACCACGACAGGGAGACTATCAGCCCCAGCATTTT. Combining the CDR3 with reference TRBV18 and TRBJ1-5 gives the whole variable domain NAGVMQNPRHLVRRRGQEARLRCSPMKGHSHVYWYRQLPEEGLKFMVYLQKENIIDESGMPKERFSAEFPKEGPSILRIQQVVRGDSAAYFCASSPRQGDYQPQHFGDGTRLSIL.

The rearrangement joins TRBV18 to TRBJ2-5; no clear D. Trimming removed 6 bases at V and 2 bases at J, with 10 bases between. The CDR3 is 13 amino acids. Per germline, CDR1 KGHSH and CDR2 LQKENI. In DNA form, the CDR3 reads TGTGCCAGCTCGGCGGCCCTTCAAGAGACCCAGTACTTC. Translation gives CASSAALQETQYF.

This clone was counted a few times. The chain combines TRBV30 with TRBJ1-2; D not certain. V was trimmed by 3 bases and J by 4 bases, leaving 18 bases between them. CDR1 GTSNPN and CDR2 SVGIG come from the germline V gene (reference sequence). This CDR3 contains 15 residues. CDR3 coding DNA: TGTGCCTGGAGGCTTTCGGCAGGTCGATTCTATGGCTACACCTTC. Translated, it gives CAWRLSAGRFYGYTF.

This CDR3 is CASSRTGGRNTGELFF. The CDR3 nucleotides are TGTGCCAGCAGCCGCACAGGGGGAAGGAACACCGGGGAGCTGTTTTTT. The rearrangement joins TRBV11-3 to TRBJ2-2, with 8 bases aligning to TRBD1. Trimming at V came to 5 bases and at J to 1 base, leaving 6 bases not matched to a gene. The length of the CDR3 is 16 residues. Germline CDR1 and CDR2: SGHNT and YENEEA.

The chain carries TRBV6-5 and TRBJ1-1; TRBD1 aligns across 7 bases. Germline assignment: CDR1 MNHEY and CDR2 SVGAGI. V shed 6 bases and J 5 bases; nucleotides not matched to a gene: 6. CDR3 length: 13 residues. The chain's CDR3 is CASSKTGFTEAFF. The CDR3 coding sequence is TGTGCCAGCAGCAAGACAGGGTTTACTGAAGCTTTCTTT.

The chain joins TRBV12-5 to TRBJ2-3; 7 bases agree with TRBD2. Looked up from germline, CDR1 is LGHNT and CDR2 is FRNRAP. This CDR3 is built from 14 residues. V shed 6 bases and J 3 bases; nucleotides not matched to a gene: 6. The CDR3 is CASGKAGITDTQYF. CDR3 DNA: TGTGCTAGTGGAAAAGCGGGGATTACAGATACGCAGTATTTT.

This clone has a handful of counts. The chain couples TRBV27 to TRBJ1-2, with a weak D call TRBD1 (6 bases). Germline CDR1 reads MNHEY; CDR2 reads SMNVEV (reference sequence). V lost 6 bases to trimming and J lost 4 bases, with 18 bases between them. The CDR3 spans 15 residues. The CDR3 loop reads CASSPKGGWGYGYTF. As DNA, the CDR3 is TGTGCCAGCAGCCCTAAGGGGGGCTGGGGCTATGGCTACACCTTC.

The sample holds many counts of this clone. This rearrangement joins TRBV7-9 to TRBJ1-4; no clear D. The germline V gene has CDR1 SEHNR and CDR2 FQNEAQ (reference sequence). This CDR3 region has 12 residues. Trimming took off 5 bases at V and 4 bases at J, with 5 bases between the two ends. The chain's CDR3 is CASSRFNEKLFF. CDR3 coding DNA: TGTGCCAGCAGCAGGTTTAATGAAAAACTGTTTTTT.